A selection of T cell receptor beta chains follows, all from one sample in a study of T-cell reconstitution after alpha-beta-depleted transplantation in children. Using its own MiXCR run on the PCR reads, TCRdb lists one record per CDR3 protein. The sample lists 90,000 to 130,000 distinct CDR3 sequences, 5.5% to 7% seen once, with around 23% in the top ten. This specimen consisted of PBMCs, mostly from graft donor cells, obtained 360 days after TCRalphabeta/CD19-depleted stem cell transplant. The receptors come from a male patient aged 2-10 years who had a stem cell transplant for acute lymphoblastic leukemia, so the T cells may come from the graft donor. Both conserved end residues are part of each CDR3. A D gene is named only where the DNA matches it firmly. Clone size is given for some rows only: seen once, a few or many times, or a class if the clone is expanded.

abundance	d_gene	v_gene	j_gene	CDR3aa	CDR3nt
few	TRBD1	TRBV27	TRBJ1-2	CASRTGIYGYTF	TGTGCCAGCAGGACAGGGATCTATGGCTACACCTTC
NA	NA	TRBV2	TRBJ1-2	CASSGFAKNYGYTF	TGTGCCAGCAGTGGGTTTGCCAAGAACTATGGCTACACCTTC
many	TRBD1	TRBV5-1	TRBJ2-3	CASHRGREIDTQYF	TGCGCCAGCCACAGGGGGAGAGAGATAGATACGCAGTATTTT
many	NA	TRBV29-1	TRBJ1-2	CSVETWGRGSDYGYTF	TGCAGCGTTGAAACTTGGGGCAGGGGAAGCGACTATGGCTACACCTTC
few	NA	TRBV7-9	TRBJ2-7	CASSSIPEQYF	TGTGCCAGCAGCTCTATCCCCGAGCAGTACTTC
many	TRBD1	TRBV4-2	TRBJ1-3	CASSLLYRGGNTIYF	TGTGCCAGCAGCCTGCTTTACAGGGGAGGTAACACCATATATTTT
many	NA	TRBV7-9	TRBJ2-2	CASSLTQLELFF	TGTGCCAGCAGCTTAACCCAGCTGGAGCTGTTTTTT
NA	TRBD1	TRBV4-3	TRBJ2-7	CASSQGGTGVHEQYF	TGCGCCAGCAGCCAAGGGGGGACAGGGGTTCACGAGCAGTACTTC
many	TRBD2	TRBV27	TRBJ2-7	CASGTSGVPNEQYF	TGTGCCAGCGGAACTAGCGGGGTTCCTAACGAGCAGTACTTC
many	TRBD1	TRBV5-1	TRBJ2-7	CASSIGQGSEQYF	TGCGCCAGCAGCATAGGACAGGGAAGCGAGCAGTACTTC
few	TRBD2	TRBV2	TRBJ2-1	CASKVGLARYNEQFF	TGTGCCAGCAAGGTGGGACTAGCGAGGTACAATGAGCAGTTCTTC
many	TRBD1	TRBV28	TRBJ2-7	CASRTGVSYEQYF	TGTGCCAGCCGGACAGGGGTCTCCTACGAGCAGTACTTC
few	NA	TRBV4-3	TRBJ2-3	CASSQEGQQVADTQYF	TGCGCCAGCAGCCAAGAAGGCCAGCAAGTGGCAGATACGCAGTATTTT
few	TRBD2	TRBV4-2	TRBJ2-1	CASSQEFGRSSYNEQFF	TGTGCCAGCAGCCAAGAATTCGGGAGGAGCTCCTACAATGAGCAGTTCTTC
many	TRBD1	TRBV9	TRBJ2-7	CASSPMDRVSYEQYF	TGTGCCAGCAGCCCAATGGACAGGGTGAGCTACGAGCAGTACTTC